This section outlines one T cell receptor beta chain sequence together with its context. The antigen is not known. Assay used: immunoSEQ multiplex PCR; TCRdb lists only in-frame clones, some missing. The sample lists fewer than 50,000 clones, approximately 85% occurring once. Specified time point: pretreatment peripheral blood. Disease in patients was locally advanced or metastatic urothelial carcinoma. These data belong to a study of PD-L1 blockade in urothelial cancer. The wider study: Blood underwent analysis 3 weeks (second dose) and 6 weeks after treatment began. Blood samples contained a median roughly 150,000 T cells. Points from the study as a whole: More expansion of tumor-associated blood clones, seen at 3 weeks, marked durable-benefit patients.

Germline V gives CDR1 SQVTM, CDR2 ANQGSEA. The CDR3 is 14 residues long. Unmatched junction bases numbered 8, after V lost 7 bases and J lost 2 bases. Sequenced here: PBMCs, sampled around atezolizumab (anti-PD-L1) treatment. V gene TRBV29-1 combines with J gene TRBJ2-1; 7 positions match TRBD1. This sequence was found in a man in his 70s with urothelial cancer. CDR3 sequence (DNA): TGCAGCGCTAAGGACAGGAGCCCCTACAATGAGCAGTTCTTC. It codes for CSAKDRSPYNEQFF.